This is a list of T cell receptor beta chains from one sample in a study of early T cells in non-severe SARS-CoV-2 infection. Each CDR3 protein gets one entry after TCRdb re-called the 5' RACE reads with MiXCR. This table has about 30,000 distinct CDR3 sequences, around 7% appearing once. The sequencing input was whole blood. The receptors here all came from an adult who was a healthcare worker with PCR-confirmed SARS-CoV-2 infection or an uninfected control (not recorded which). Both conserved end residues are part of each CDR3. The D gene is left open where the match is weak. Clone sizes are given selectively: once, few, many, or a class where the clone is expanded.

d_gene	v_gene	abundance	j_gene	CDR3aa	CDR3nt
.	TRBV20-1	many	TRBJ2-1	CSARDRGHNEQFF	TGCAGTGCTAGAGACCGAGGGCACAATGAGCAGTTCTTC
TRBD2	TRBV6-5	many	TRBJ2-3	CASSYSTSGVTDTQYF	TGTGCCAGCAGTTACTCTACTAGCGGGGTAACAGATACGCAGTATTTT
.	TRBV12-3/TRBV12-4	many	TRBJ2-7	CASRLGHSSYEQYF	TGTGCCAGCAGGTTGGGCCATAGCTCCTACGAGCAGTACTTC
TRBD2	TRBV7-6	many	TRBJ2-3	CASSTRLAGMADTQYF	TGTGCCAGCAGCACTCGACTAGCGGGGATGGCAGATACGCAGTATTTT
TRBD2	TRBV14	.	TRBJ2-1	CASSPYSGVSSYNEQFF	TGTGCCAGCAGCCCATATAGCGGGGTGAGCTCCTACAATGAGCAGTTCTTC
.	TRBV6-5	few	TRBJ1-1	CAGHTEAFF	TGTGCAGGTCACACTGAAGCTTTCTTT
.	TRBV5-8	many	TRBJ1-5	CASSSLVGFQPQHF	TGTGCCAGCAGCTCCCTGGTGGGTTTCCAGCCCCAGCATTTT
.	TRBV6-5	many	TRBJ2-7	CASSYGGDGVRHEQYF	TGTGCCAGCAGTTACGGGGGAGACGGGGTAAGGCACGAGCAGTACTTC
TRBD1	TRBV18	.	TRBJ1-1	CVSSPGTGDMNTEAFF	TGTGTCAGCTCACCAGGGACAGGGGACATGAACACTGAAGCTTTCTTT
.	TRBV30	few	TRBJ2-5	CAWSVARVARETQYF	TGTGCCTGGAGCGTGGCCAGGGTTGCGAGAGAGACCCAGTACTTC
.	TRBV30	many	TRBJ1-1	CAWSSLRNTEAFF	TGTGCCTGGAGTTCTCTGAGGAACACTGAAGCTTTCTTT
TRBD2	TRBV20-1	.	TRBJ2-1	CSALGAGGTNEQFF	TGCAGTGCTCTCGGTGCCGGGGGGACCAATGAGCAGTTCTTC
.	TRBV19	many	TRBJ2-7	CASSSSPIPVGLAEQYF	TGTGCCAGTAGTAGCTCCCCGATCCCGGTTGGTCTCGCCGAGCAGTACTTC
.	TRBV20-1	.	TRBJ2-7	CSARDAPTGNYEQYF	TGCAGTGCTAGAGACGCCCCGACGGGAAACTACGAGCAGTACTTC
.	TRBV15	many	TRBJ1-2	CATSRVFWGGYTF	TGTGCCACCAGCAGAGTTTTTTGGGGAGGCTACACCTTC
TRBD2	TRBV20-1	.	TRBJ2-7	CSARDRGGEQYF	TGCAGTGCTAGAGATCGCGGGGGCGAGCAGTACTTC
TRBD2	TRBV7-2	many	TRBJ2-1	CASSQGLAYNEQFF	TGTGCCAGCAGCCAGGGACTAGCCTACAATGAGCAGTTCTTC
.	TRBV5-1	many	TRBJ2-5	CASRGGGETQYF	TGCGCCAGCAGGGGGGGCGGAGAGACCCAGTACTTC
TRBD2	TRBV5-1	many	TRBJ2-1	CASSLNPGLAGYEQFF	TGCGCCAGCAGCTTGAATCCGGGACTAGCGGGCTATGAGCAGTTCTTC
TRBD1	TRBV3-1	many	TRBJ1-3	CASSHQPQGASGNTIYF	TGTGCCAGCAGCCACCAGCCTCAGGGGGCCTCTGGAAACACCATATATTTT
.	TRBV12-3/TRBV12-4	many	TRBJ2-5	CASSLAGEGGQETQYF	TGTGCCAGCAGTTTAGCAGGGGAAGGGGGCCAAGAGACCCAGTACTTC
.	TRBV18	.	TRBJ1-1	CASSPAGRNTEAFF	TGTGCCAGCTCACCGGCAGGGCGGAACACTGAAGCTTTCTTT
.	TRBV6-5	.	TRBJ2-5	CASSRPGTPGETQYF	TGTGCCAGCAGTCGCCCGGGGACACCCGGGGAGACCCAGTACTTC
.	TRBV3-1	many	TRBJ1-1	CASSHNRGTRPMAEAFF	TGTGCCAGCAGCCACAATCGAGGGACTCGACCCATGGCTGAAGCTTTCTTT
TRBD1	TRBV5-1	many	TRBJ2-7	CASSPTGGNSYEQYF	TGCGCCAGCAGCCCGACAGGGGGGAACTCCTACGAGCAGTACTTC
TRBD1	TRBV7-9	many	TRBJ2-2	CASSLTGRGTNTGELFF	TGTGCCAGCAGCCTCACGGGCAGGGGGACGAACACCGGGGAGCTGTTTTTT
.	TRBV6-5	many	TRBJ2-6	CASSYRVSGANVLTF	TGTGCCAGCAGTTACAGAGTCTCTGGGGCCAACGTCCTGACTTTC
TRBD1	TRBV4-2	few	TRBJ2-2	CASSHDQGGQQGGELFF	TGTGCCAGCAGCCACGACCAAGGGGGACAGCAGGGCGGGGAGCTGTTTTTT
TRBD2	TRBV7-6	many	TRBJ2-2	CASSLTLAGDLTGELFF	TGTGCCAGCAGCTTAACACTAGCGGGGGACCTCACCGGGGAGCTGTTTTTT
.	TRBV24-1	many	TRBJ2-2	CATSDFHGELFF	TGTGCCACCAGTGATTTTCACGGGGAGCTGTTTTTT
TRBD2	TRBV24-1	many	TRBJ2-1	CATSDPSGSRYNEQFF	TGTGCCACCAGTGACCCCAGCGGGAGTAGGTACAATGAGCAGTTCTTC
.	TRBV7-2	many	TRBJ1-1	CASSLGRRFMNTEAFF	TGTGCCAGCAGCTTGGGACGGAGGTTCATGAACACTGAAGCTTTCTTT
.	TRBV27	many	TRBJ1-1	CASYGRGNTEAFF	TGTGCCAGCTACGGACGGGGGAACACTGAAGCTTTCTTT
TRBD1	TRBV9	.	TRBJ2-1	CASSGGYNEQFF	TGTGCCAGCTCAGGGGGCTACAATGAGCAGTTCTTC
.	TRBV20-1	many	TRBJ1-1	CSAGRRDLEAFF	TGCAGTGCTGGGAGGAGGGATCTTGAAGCTTTCTTT
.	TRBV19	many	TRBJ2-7	CATSSQRTSYEQYF	TGTGCCACTTCAAGCCAGCGAACTTCCTACGAGCAGTACTTC
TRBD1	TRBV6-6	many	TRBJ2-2	CASRGTGANTGELFF	TGTGCCAGCAGAGGGACAGGGGCGAACACCGGGGAGCTGTTTTTT
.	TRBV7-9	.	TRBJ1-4	CASSFARGGDEKLFF	TGTGCCAGCAGCTTCGCCCGGGGGGGCGATGAAAAACTGTTTTTT
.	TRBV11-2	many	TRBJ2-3	CASSFPGSTDTQYF	TGTGCCAGCAGCTTTCCCGGGAGCACAGATACGCAGTATTTT
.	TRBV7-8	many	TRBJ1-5	CASSLVPGAEGNQPQHF	TGTGCCAGCAGCTTAGTACCAGGGGCCGAAGGCAATCAGCCCCAGCATTTT
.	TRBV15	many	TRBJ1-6	CATSRDLLGGNSPLHF	TGTGCCACCAGCAGAGATCTTCTGGGGGGTAATTCACCCCTCCACTTT